This T cell receptor beta chain was retrieved from a study of technical replicates of blood from a few donors. The CDR3 is made up of 12 amino acids. CDR1 is MNHEY and CDR2 is SVGAGI in the germline V gene. V shed 6 bases and J 9 bases; nucleotides not matched to a gene: 7. TCRdb keeps only in-frame clones here, not all; method: immunoSEQ multiplex PCR. The sample gives approximately 85,000 clones, about 93% of which show up once; around 0.25% is in the top ten. The chain combines TRBV6-5 with TRBJ1-2, with TRBD1 identical over 7 bases. The sequenced material came from T cells isolated from PBMCs. The origin of this receptor is a human donor in good health. CDR3 coding DNA: TGTGCCAGCAGCCCGGACAGGCGATGCTACACCTTC. Its translation: CASSPDRRCYTF.